The 25 T cell receptor beta chains below all came from one sample that was sequenced in a study of blood T cell repertoires in COVID-19. Here immunoSEQ multiplex PCR was the method, and the copy in TCRdb shows in-frame clones only, minus some. The table includes 50,000 to 60,000 clones, 65% to 85% detected once. The sequenced sample was peripheral blood. Receptors were obtained from a woman of 80 years or more with COVID-19, enrolled during active disease.

The chain combines TRBV30 with TRBJ1-3; no firm D call. The CDR3 has 13 amino acids. The germline gives CDR1 GTSNPN, CDR2 SVGIG (reference sequence). Trimming took 0 bases from V and 2 from J, leaving 5 bases between them. Here the CDR3 DNA reads TGTGCCTGGAGTGTATCCACTGGAAACACCATATATTTT. This gives the protein CAWSVSTGNTIYF.

The chain joins TRBV15 to TRBJ2-7, with 7 bases aligning to TRBD1. CDR1 and CDR2 (germline): LNHNV, YYDKDF (reference sequence). J gave up 5 bases and V 0 bases, and 7 bases lay outside the gene matches. The CDR3 consists of 15 residues. In DNA, the CDR3 is TGTGCCACCAGCAGAGATGGGACAGTCCTTAACGAGCAGTACTTC. It codes for CATSRDGTVLNEQYF.

This chain uses TRBV5-1 with TRBJ1-3, with D unclear. V lost 0 bases, J lost 0 bases, and 13 bases lay in between. Germline CDR1 reads SGHRS; CDR2 reads YFSETQ. The CDR3 is 17 amino acids. In nucleotides, the CDR3 is TGCGCCAGCAGCTTGGTGGTCGGAGGACTCTCTGGAAACACCATATATTTT. The encoded protein is CASSLVVGGLSGNTIYF.

CDR3 protein: CASSWGTGKAGTEAFF. In nucleotides, the CDR3 is TGTGCCAGCAGCTGGGGGACAGGGAAGGCAGGCACTGAAGCTTTCTTT. V usage is TRBV5-4 and J usage is TRBJ1-1; the match to TRBD1 covers 9 bases. CDR3 length equals 16 residues. The germline V gene encodes CDR1 SGHNT and CDR2 YYREEE (reference sequence). J gave up 4 bases and V 3 bases, and 10 bases lay outside the gene matches.

This clone turned up a few times. V is TRBV6-5 and J is TRBJ1-3; no clear D gene. CDR3 size: 14 residues. Germline V gene data show CDR1 as MNHEY and CDR2 as SVGAGI. Deletions cut 7 bases from V and 0 bases from J, with 10 bases between. The CDR3 DNA is TGTGCCAGCAAACTCGACAACTCTGGAAACACCATATATTTT. It encodes CASKLDNSGNTIYF.

This clone was recorded only once. The genes are TRBV7-9 and TRBJ2-7, with D maybe TRBD1 (6 bases). V gave up 5 bases and J gave up 4 bases, with 18 bases separating them. Germline-derived CDR1 and CDR2 are SEHNR and FQNEAQ (reference sequence). CDR3 size: 15 residues. The CDR3 region is CASSKTQGLLYEQYF. CDR3 bases: TGTGCCAGCAGCAAGACCCAGGGGTTGCTGTACGAGCAGTACTTC.

V and J are TRBV30 and TRBJ1-1; weak D call: TRBD1 (6 bases). Germline values: CDR1 GTSNPN, CDR2 SVGIG (reference sequence). The CDR3 spans 12 residues. V was pared by 2 bases and J by 8 bases, with 12 bases between. DNA of the CDR3: TGTGCCTGGAGTCCCGGACAGAGAGAAGCTTTCTTT. Its translation: CAWSPGQREAFF. Full variable domain (outside the CDR3, taken from reference TRBV30 and TRBJ1-1): SQTIHQWPATLVQPVGSPLSLECTVEGTSNPNLYWYRQAAGRGLQLLFYSVGIGQISSEVPQNLSASRPQDRQFILSSKKLLLSDSGFYLCAWSPGQREAFFGQGTRLTVV.

The chain is built from TRBV9 and TRBJ2-7; a weak D match, TRBD1 (5 bases). With 0 bases removed from V and 6 bases from J, the gap between germline ends came to 10 bases. The CDR3 loop spans 13 amino acids. Germline CDR1 reads SGDLS; CDR2 reads YYNGEE. CDR3 in amino acids: CASSVGGRGEQYF. In DNA, the CDR3 is TGTGCCAGCAGCGTAGGCGGTAGGGGCGAGCAGTACTTC.

The V call is TRBV19, the J call TRBJ1-3; D gene unclear. CDR1 LNHDA and CDR2 SQIVND come from the germline V gene (reference sequence). The length of the CDR3 is 13 residues. Trimming removed 4 bases at V and 1 base at J, with 5 bases between. The DNA of the CDR3 is TGTGCCAGTAGTAGTACTTCTGGAAACACCATATATTTT. It encodes CASSSTSGNTIYF.

The genes are TRBV28 and TRBJ1-5; D ambiguous. In germline, CDR1 is MDHEN, CDR2 SYDVKM. V lost 5 bases and J lost 2, with 19 bases in between. The CDR3 extends over 17 amino acids. The CDR3 coding sequence is TGTGCCAGCAGTCCTCCGGGTGCGACCGGGGGCAATCAGCCCCAGCATTTT. Protein: CASSPPGATGGNQPQHF.

This clone has more than one count but fewer than ten. V usage is TRBV4-1 and J usage is TRBJ1-1; 7 bases agree with TRBD1. Germline CDR1 and CDR2: MGHRA and YSYEKL. The CDR3 contains 14 residues. V gave up 3 bases and J gave up 5 bases; unmatched junction bases: 6. CDR3 region: CASSQGRGYTEAFF. The DNA of the CDR3 is TGCGCCAGCAGCCAGGGCAGGGGGTATACTGAAGCTTTCTTT.

V is TRBV19 and J is TRBJ1-1; the match to TRBD1 covers 7 bases. Germline trimming cut 6 bases from V and 2 bases from J; bases unmatched to any gene: 6. This CDR3 comprises 14 residues. The V gene's germline CDR1 is LNHDA and CDR2 SQIVND (reference sequence). The CDR3 coding sequence is TGTGCCAGTAGCCAGGGGGTTAGAAACACTGAAGCTTTCTTT. Residues: CASSQGVRNTEAFF. Filled out from reference TRBV19 and TRBJ1-1, the complete variable domain reads DGGITQSPKYLFRKEGQNVTLSCEQNLNHDAMYWYRQDPGQGLRLIYYSQIVNDFQKGDIAEGYSVSREKKESFPLTVTSAQKNPTAFYLCASSQGVRNTEAFFGQGTRLTVV.

The chain combines TRBV3-1 (or the pseudogene TRBV3-2) with TRBJ1-3; 9 bases line up with TRBD1. With 5 bases clipped from V and 10 bases from J, the junction kept 9 bases outside the gene matches. The CDR3 covers 14 residues. CDR1 is LGHDT, CDR2 YNNKEL, per germline (reference sequence). As DNA, the CDR3 is TGTGCCAGCAGCTCGGGACAGGGCAAGGGGACCATATATTTT. Translating it yields CASSSGQGKGTIYF.

This chain joins TRBV19 and TRBJ2-2; TRBD1 aligns across 11 bases. CDR1 is LNHDA, CDR2 SQIVND, per germline (reference sequence). The CDR3 extends over 16 amino acids. With V trimmed by 5 bases and J by 6 bases, 8 bases remained unmatched. The CDR3 sequence is CASSPWTGGKAGELFF. The CDR3 DNA is TGTGCCAGTAGTCCGTGGACAGGGGGCAAGGCCGGGGAGCTGTTTTTT.

This clone was detected once. V and J are TRBV27 and TRBJ2-3, with 12 bases lining up with TRBD2. Germline V lookup: CDR1 MNHEY, CDR2 SMNVEV (reference sequence). The CDR3 contains 17 residues. The J segment lost 5 bases and the V segment lost 2 bases, leaving 8 bases of the junction unmatched. The DNA for the CDR3 is TGTGCCAGCAGTTTACCCCCCCTAGCGGGAGGGGGAGATACGCAGTATTTT. Translation gives CASSLPPLAGGGDTQYF.

V usage is TRBV21-1 and J usage is TRBJ2-1; TRBD2 reflects the table's D call only, with no check against the DNA. TRBV21-1 counts as a pseudogene. The CDR3 is 14 amino acids. The CDR3 coding sequence is TGTGCCAGCAACCCCTCACGGGAGAGCGATGAGCAGTTCTTC. This codes for CASNPSRESDEQFF.

This rearrangement joins TRBV5-1 to TRBJ1-1, with D possibly TRBD1 on 6 matching bases. CDR1 is SGHRS, CDR2 YFSETQ, per germline. V lost 0 bases, J lost 5 bases, and 14 bases lay in between. CDR3 length: 15 residues. As DNA, the CDR3 is TGCGCCAGCAGCTTGGCGACAGGAGTTTCGACTGAAGCTTTCTTT. This codes for CASSLATGVSTEAFF.

The rearrangement links TRBV2 to TRBJ2-4; 9 bases line up with TRBD2. The germline V gene encodes CDR1 SNHLY and CDR2 FYNNEI. The V and J ends lost 6 bases and 2 bases, in that order; junction bases with no gene match: 5. This CDR3 comprises 15 residues. As DNA, the CDR3 is TGTGCCAGCAGGGCGGGGGGGGATCCCAAAAACATTCAGTACTTC. Translation: CASRAGGDPKNIQYF.

This rearrangement joins TRBV28 to TRBJ2-7, with 9 bases fitting TRBD1. V lost 4 bases, J lost 8 bases, and 12 bases stayed unmatched. Germline V CDR1 and CDR2: MDHEN, SYDVKM. CDR3 size: 15 residues. The chain's CDR3 is CASSSHGTGKYKQYF. The CDR3 DNA reads as TGTGCCAGCAGTTCTCACGGGACAGGGAAATACAAGCAGTACTTC.

This sequence joins TRBV19 and TRBJ2-3, with 7 nucleotides matching TRBD1. Trimming took 6 bases from V and 0 from J; bases not matched to a gene: 6. The CDR3 runs 15 residues. The germline gives CDR1 LNHDA, CDR2 SQIVND (reference sequence). CDR3 sequence reads: CASSRQGPSTDTQYF. The DNA of the CDR3 is TGTGCCAGTAGCAGACAGGGCCCTAGCACAGATACGCAGTATTTT.

V is TRBV11-3 and J is TRBJ1-2, with TRBD1 identical over 7 bases. J gave up 4 bases and V 4 bases, and 9 bases lay outside the gene matches. Looked up from germline, CDR1 is SGHNT and CDR2 is YENEEA. This CDR3 contains 15 residues. CDR3 sequence (DNA): TGTGCCAGCAGCTACCCGCGACAGGGCGGCTATGGCTACACCTTC. Translated, it gives CASSYPRQGGYGYTF. The entire variable domain, with the rest obtained from reference TRBV11-3 and TRBJ1-2, is as follows: EAGVVQSPRYKIIEKKQPVAFWCNPISGHNTLYWYLQNLGQGPELLIRYENEEAVDDSQLPKDRFSAERLKGVDSTLKIQPAELGDSAVYLCASSYPRQGGYGYTFGSGTRLTVV.

This chain connects TRBV3-1 (or the pseudogene TRBV3-2) to TRBJ2-1; 11 nucleotides line up with TRBD1. The V gene's germline CDR1 is LGHDT and CDR2 YNNKEL (reference sequence). Trimming took 1 base from V and 8 from J; bases not matched to a gene: 1. This CDR3 contains 14 residues. CDR3 sequence reads: CASSQGTGGHEQFF. The CDR3 DNA reads as TGTGCCAGCAGCCAAGGGACAGGGGGCCATGAGCAGTTCTTC.

This chain connects TRBV7-9 to TRBJ2-2; 7 nucleotides agree with TRBD2. With 5 bases clipped from V and 6 bases from J, the junction kept 9 bases outside the gene matches. Germline loops: CDR1 SEHNR, CDR2 FQNEAQ (reference sequence). This CDR3 contains 15 residues. DNA of the CDR3: TGTGCCAGCAGCGCCCAGACTAGCTTTGCCGGGGAGCTGTTTTTT. Its protein is CASSAQTSFAGELFF. The whole variable domain, remainder taken from reference TRBV7-9 and TRBJ2-2, is DTGVSQNPRHKITKRGQNVTFRCDPISEHNRLYWYRQTLGQGPEFLTYFQNEAQLEKSRLLSDRFSAERPKGSFSTLEIQRTEQGDSAMYLCASSAQTSFAGELFFGEGSRLTVL.

The V and J genes are TRBV28 and TRBJ2-7; 12 bases match TRBD2. This CDR3 spans 15 amino acids. Trimming cost V 6 bases and J 6 bases; bases outside gene matches: 9. Germline loops: CDR1 MDHEN, CDR2 SYDVKM. For the CDR3, the DNA is TGTGCCAGCAGCACACGCCTAGCGGGAGGGCCCGAGCAGTACTTC. Amino acids: CASSTRLAGGPEQYF.

This chain links TRBV11-2 with TRBJ2-5; 15 positions match TRBD2. Germline CDR1 is SGHAT and CDR2 is FQNNGV. V lost 1 base, J lost 5 bases, and 8 bases stayed unmatched. The CDR3 is 18 residues long. CDR3 in amino acids: CASSLGTSGRALRETQYF. CDR3 coding DNA: TGTGCCAGCAGCTTAGGGACTAGCGGGAGGGCCCTCCGGGAGACCCAGTACTTC.